This TCR beta chain comes out of a study of T cells after yellow fever vaccination. Study-level points and caveats: On re-exposure, the response was weaker but peaked faster, at day 5 versus 15. Post-booster reappearance was seen for most primary-vaccination clones (roughly 96% CD4, 75% to 90% CD8). CD4 and CD8 compartments shared a small share of clonotypes, likely from convergent recombination.

Regarding this clonotype: The antigen remains unidentified.

Using its own MiXCR run on the 5' RACE reads, TCRdb lists one record per CDR3 protein. The profile covers just under 600,000 distinct CDR3 sequences, with about 13% appearing a single time and roughly 13% taken by the ten largest. The CDR3 is 14 amino acids. The V end lost 5 bases, the J end lost 1 base, and 12 bases lay between the germline ends. Germline CDR1 and CDR2: MGHDK and SYGVNS. The source material was PBMCs, sampled on the day of the yellow fever booster vaccination. This clonotype was sampled from a man aged 30-40 years who received the YFV17D yellow fever vaccine. The J gene is TRBJ2-7, the V gene TRBV25-1; no reliable D call. The DNA of the CDR3 is TGTGCCAGCAGTAAGCTGGGCCGGTCCTACGAGCAGTACTTC. Its translation is CASSKLGRSYEQYF.